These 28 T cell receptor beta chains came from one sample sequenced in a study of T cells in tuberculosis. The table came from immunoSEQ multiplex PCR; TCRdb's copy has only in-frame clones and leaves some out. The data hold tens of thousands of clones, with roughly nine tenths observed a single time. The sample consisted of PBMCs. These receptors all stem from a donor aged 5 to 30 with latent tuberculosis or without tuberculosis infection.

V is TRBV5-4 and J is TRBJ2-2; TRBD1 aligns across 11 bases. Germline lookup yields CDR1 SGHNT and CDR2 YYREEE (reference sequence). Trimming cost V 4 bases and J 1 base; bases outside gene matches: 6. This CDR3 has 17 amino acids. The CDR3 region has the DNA TGTGCCAGCAGCCAATGGACAGGGGGCTGGAACACCGGGGAGCTGTTTTTT. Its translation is CASSQWTGGWNTGELFF.

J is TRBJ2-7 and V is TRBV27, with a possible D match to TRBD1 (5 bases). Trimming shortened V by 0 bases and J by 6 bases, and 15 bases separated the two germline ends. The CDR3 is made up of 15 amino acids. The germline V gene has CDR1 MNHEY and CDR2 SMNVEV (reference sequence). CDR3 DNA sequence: TGTGCCAGCAGTTTATCCCTCGTGGCAGGGTTCGAGCAGTACTTC. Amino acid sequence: CASSLSLVAGFEQYF.

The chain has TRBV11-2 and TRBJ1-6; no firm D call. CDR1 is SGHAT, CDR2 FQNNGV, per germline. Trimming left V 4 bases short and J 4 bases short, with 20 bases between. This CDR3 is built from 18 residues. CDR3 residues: CASSSWVRVGYYNSPLHF. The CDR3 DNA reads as TGTGCCAGCAGCTCATGGGTTCGGGTTGGCTATTATAATTCACCCCTCCACTTT.

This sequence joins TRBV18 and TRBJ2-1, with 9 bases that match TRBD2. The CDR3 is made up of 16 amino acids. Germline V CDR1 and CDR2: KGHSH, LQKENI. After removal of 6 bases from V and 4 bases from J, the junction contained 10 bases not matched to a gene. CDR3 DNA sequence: TGTGCCAGCTCTCCGCCGGGCGGGAGGGTTTACAATGAGCAGTTCTTC. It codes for CASSPPGGRVYNEQFF.

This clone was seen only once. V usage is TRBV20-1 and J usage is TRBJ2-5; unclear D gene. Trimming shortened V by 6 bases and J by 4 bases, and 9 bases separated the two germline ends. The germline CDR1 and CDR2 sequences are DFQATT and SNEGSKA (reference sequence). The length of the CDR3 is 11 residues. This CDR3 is CSASKRETQYF. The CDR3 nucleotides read TGCAGTGCCTCAAAGCGAGAGACCCAGTACTTC.

CDR3 DNA sequence: TGTGCCAGCAGCCCAGACAGGGGTCGTGGCTACACCTTC. It codes for CASSPDRGRGYTF. The chain joins TRBV14 to TRBJ1-2; TRBD1 matches at 8 bases. Germline CDR1 and CDR2: SGHDN and FVKESK. There are 13 residues in the CDR3. Germline trimming cut 4 bases from V and 7 bases from J; bases unmatched to any gene: 5.

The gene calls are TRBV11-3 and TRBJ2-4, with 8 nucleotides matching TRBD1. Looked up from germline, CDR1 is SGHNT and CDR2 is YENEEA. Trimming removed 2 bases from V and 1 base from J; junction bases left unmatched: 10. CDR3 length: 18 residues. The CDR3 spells CASSLSGNRGRAKNIQYF. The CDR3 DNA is TGTGCCAGCAGCTTATCCGGGAACAGGGGGAGGGCCAAAAACATTCAGTACTTC.

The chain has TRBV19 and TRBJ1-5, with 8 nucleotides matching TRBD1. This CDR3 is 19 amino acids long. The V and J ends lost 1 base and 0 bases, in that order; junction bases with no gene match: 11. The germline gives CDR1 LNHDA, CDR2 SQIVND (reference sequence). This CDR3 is CASSIGGQGGGYSNQPQHF. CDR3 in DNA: TGTGCCAGTAGTATAGGTGGACAGGGAGGCGGCTATAGCAATCAGCCCCAGCATTTT.

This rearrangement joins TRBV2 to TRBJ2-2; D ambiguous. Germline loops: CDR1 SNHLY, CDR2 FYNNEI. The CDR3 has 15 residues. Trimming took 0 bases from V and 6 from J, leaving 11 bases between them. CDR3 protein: CASSEARFGAGELFF. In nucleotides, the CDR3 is TGTGCCAGCAGTGAAGCGCGCTTTGGTGCCGGGGAGCTGTTTTTT.

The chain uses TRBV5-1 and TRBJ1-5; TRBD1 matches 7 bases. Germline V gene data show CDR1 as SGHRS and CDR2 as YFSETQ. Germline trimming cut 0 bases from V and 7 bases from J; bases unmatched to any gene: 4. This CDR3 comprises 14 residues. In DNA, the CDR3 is TGCGCCAGCAGCTTGGGACAGGGAGGCCAGCCCCAGCATTTT. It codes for CASSLGQGGQPQHF. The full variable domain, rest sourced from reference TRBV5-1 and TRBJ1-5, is KAGVTQTPRYLIKTRGQQVTLSCSPISGHRSVSWYQQTPGQGLQFLFEYFSETQRNKGNFPGRFSGRQFSNSRSEMNVSTLELGDSALYLCASSLGQGGQPQHFGDGTRLSIL.

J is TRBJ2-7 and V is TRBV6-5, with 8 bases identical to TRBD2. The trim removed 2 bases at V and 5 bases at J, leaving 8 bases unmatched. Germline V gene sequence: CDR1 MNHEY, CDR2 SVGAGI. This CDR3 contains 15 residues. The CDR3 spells CASSYRVGSGNEQYF. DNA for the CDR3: TGTGCCAGCAGTTACAGAGTTGGTAGCGGGAACGAGCAGTACTTC.

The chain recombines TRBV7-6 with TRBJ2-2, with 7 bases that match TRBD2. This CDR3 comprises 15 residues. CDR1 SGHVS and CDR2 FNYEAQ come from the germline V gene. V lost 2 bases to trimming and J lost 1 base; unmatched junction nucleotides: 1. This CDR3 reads CASSLRGGNTGELFF. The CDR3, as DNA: TGTGCCAGCAGCTTACGCGGGGGGAACACCGGGGAGCTGTTTTTT.

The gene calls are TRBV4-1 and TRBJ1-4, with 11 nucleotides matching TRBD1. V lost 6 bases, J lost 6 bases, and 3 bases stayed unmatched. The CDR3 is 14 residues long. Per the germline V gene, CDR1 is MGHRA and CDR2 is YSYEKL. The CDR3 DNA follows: TGCGCCAGCAGACCGGGACAGGGGGATGAAAAACTGTTTTTT. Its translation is CASRPGQGDEKLFF.

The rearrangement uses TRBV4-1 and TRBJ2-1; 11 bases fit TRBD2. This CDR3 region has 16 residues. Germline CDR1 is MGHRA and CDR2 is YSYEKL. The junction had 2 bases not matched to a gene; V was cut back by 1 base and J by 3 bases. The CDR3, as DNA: TGCGCCAGCAGCCAAGGACTAGCGGGGTTCTACAATGAGCAGTTCTTC. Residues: CASSQGLAGFYNEQFF.

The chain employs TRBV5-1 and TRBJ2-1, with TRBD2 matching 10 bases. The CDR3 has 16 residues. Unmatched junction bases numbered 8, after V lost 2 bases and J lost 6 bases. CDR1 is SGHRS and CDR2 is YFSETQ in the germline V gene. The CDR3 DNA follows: TGCGCCAGCAGCTTTCTCGGACTAGCGGCTTCCAATGAGCAGTTCTTC. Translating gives CASSFLGLAASNEQFF. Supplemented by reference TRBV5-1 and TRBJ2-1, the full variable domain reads KAGVTQTPRYLIKTRGQQVTLSCSPISGHRSVSWYQQTPGQGLQFLFEYFSETQRNKGNFPGRFSGRQFSNSRSEMNVSTLELGDSALYLCASSFLGLAASNEQFFGPGTRLTVL.

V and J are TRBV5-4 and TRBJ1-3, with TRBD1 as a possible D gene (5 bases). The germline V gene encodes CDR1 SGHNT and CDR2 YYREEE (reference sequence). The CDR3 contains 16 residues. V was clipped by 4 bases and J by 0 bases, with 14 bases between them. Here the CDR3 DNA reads TGTGCCAGCAGCACCCGTTCAGGGATCTCTGGAAACACCATATATTTT. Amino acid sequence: CASSTRSGISGNTIYF.

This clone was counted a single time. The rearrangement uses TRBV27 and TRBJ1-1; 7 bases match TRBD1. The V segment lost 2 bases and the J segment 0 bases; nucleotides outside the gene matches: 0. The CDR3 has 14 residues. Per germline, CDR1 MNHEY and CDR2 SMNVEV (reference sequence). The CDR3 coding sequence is TGTGCCAGCAGTTTAACAGGGGTGAACACTGAAGCTTTCTTT. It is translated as CASSLTGVNTEAFF.

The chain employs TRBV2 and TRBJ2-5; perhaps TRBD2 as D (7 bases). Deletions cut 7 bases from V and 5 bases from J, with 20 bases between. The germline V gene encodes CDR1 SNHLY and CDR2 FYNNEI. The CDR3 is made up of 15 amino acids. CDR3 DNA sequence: TGTGCCAGCACCCTTAGCCGGGGGGCCTTGGAGACCCAGTACTTC. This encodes CASTLSRGALETQYF.

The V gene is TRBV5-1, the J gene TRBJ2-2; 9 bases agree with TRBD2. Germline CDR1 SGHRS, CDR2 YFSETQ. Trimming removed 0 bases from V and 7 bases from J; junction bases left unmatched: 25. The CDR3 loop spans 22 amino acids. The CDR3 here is CASSLDIGLAGLGGLYDGELFF. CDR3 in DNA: TGCGCCAGCAGCTTGGATATCGGCCTAGCGGGACTCGGCGGTCTTTATGACGGGGAGCTGTTTTTT.

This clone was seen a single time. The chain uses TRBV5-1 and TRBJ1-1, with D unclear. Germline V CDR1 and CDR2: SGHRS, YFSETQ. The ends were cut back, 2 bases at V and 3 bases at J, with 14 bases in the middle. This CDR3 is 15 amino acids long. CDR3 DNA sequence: TGCGCCAGCAGCTTCTCGCCGCGGTGGGACACTGAAGCTTTCTTT. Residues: CASSFSPRWDTEAFF.

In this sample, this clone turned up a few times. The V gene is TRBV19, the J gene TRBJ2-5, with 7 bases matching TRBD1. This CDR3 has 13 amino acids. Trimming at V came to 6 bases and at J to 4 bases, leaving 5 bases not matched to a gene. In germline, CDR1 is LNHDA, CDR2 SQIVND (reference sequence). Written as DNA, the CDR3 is TGTGCCAGTAGCACCCACAGGGGAGAGACCCAGTACTTC. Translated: CASSTHRGETQYF.

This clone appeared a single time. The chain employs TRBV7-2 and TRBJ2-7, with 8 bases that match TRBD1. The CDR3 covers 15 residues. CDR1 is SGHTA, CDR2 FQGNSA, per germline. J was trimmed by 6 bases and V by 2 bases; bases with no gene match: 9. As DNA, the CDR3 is TGTGCCAGCAGCTTATTTGGCCGTACAGGGGGCGAGCAGTACTTC. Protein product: CASSLFGRTGGEQYF.

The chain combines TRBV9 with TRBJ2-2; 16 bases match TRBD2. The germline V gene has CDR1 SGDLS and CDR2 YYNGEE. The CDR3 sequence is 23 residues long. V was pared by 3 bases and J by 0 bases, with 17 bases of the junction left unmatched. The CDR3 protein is CASSARSSGLGLAGGPNTGELFF. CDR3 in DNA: TGTGCCAGCAGCGCTCGATCATCCGGTCTGGGACTAGCGGGGGGGCCGAACACCGGGGAGCTGTTTTTT.

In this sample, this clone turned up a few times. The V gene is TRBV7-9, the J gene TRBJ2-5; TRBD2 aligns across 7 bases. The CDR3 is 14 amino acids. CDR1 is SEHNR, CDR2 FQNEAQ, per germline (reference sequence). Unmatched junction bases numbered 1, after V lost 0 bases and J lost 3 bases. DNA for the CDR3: TGTGCCAGCAGCTTAGCCCGGGAGGAAGAGACCCAGTACTTC. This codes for CASSLAREEETQYF. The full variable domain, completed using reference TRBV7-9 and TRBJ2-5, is DTGVSQNPRHKITKRGQNVTFRCDPISEHNRLYWYRQTLGQGPEFLTYFQNEAQLEKSRLLSDRFSAERPKGSFSTLEIQRTEQGDSAMYLCASSLAREEETQYFGPGTRLLVL.

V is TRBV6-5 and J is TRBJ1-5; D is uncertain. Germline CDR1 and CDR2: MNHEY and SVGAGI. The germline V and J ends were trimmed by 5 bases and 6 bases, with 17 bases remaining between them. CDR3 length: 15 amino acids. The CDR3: CASSPYRGRSQPQHF. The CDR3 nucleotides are TGTGCCAGCAGTCCCTACCGGGGTCGGAGTCAGCCCCAGCATTTT.

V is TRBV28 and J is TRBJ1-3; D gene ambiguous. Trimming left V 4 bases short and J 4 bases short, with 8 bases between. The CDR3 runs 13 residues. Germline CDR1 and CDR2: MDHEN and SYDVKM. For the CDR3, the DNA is TGTGCCAGCAGTTCGTTAGTAGGAAACACCATATATTTT. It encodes CASSSLVGNTIYF.

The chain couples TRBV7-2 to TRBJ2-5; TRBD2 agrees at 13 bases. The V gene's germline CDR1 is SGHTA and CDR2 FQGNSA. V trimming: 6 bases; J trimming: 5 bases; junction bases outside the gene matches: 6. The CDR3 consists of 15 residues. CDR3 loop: CASRPGTSGVETQYF. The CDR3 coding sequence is TGTGCCAGCAGACCGGGGACTAGCGGGGTGGAGACCCAGTACTTC.

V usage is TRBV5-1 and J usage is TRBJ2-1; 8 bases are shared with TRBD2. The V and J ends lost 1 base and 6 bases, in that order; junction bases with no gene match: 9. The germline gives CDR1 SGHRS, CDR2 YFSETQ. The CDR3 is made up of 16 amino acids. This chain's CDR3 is CASSLSGVAGLNEQFF. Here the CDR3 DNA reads TGCGCCAGCAGCTTGTCGGGGGTAGCGGGGCTCAATGAGCAGTTCTTC.